This T cell receptor beta chain was recorded in a study of cytomegalovirus exposure and HLA in healthy donors. In this sample, this clone turned up a few times. Mismatch with germline at one junction end may stem from a read error. Other DNA sequences in this specimen translate into the identical CDR3. Germline V CDR1 and CDR2: MNHNS, SASEGT. This CDR3 spans 12 amino acids. Vbeta (60) and Jbeta (13) primers were used in the PCR. Generated by immunoSEQ multiplex PCR, the TCRdb table keeps only in-frame clones and is missing some. This repertoire shows fewer than 100,000 clones, about 80% found once; its top ten account for roughly 7.7%.

The chain couples TRBV6-1 to TRBJ2-7; 7 nucleotides agree with TRBD2. The sequenced sample consisted of PBMCs. The clonotype comes from a middle-aged man in good health and CMV-seropositive. The CDR3 nucleotides read TGTGCCAGCAGTGAAAGGGGAGGGAAGATGGACTTC. Its translation is CASSERGGKMDF.